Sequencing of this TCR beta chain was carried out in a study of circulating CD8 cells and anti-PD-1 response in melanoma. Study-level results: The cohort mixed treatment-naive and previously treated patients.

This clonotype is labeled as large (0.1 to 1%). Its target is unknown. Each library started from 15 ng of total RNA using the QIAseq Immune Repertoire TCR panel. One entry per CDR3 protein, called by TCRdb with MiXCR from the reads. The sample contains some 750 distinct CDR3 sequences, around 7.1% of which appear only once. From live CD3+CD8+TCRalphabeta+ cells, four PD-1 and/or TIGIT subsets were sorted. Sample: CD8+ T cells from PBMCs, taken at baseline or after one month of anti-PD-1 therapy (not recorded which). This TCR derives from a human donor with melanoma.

The CDR3 reads CASTLVDVNNEQFF. The DNA of the CDR3 is TGTGCCAGTACTCTAGTGGACGTAAACAATGAGCAGTTCTTC. This chain links TRBV19 with TRBJ2-1; D uncertain. This CDR3 region has 14 residues. Trimming pared 7 bases from V and 5 bases from J, leaving 15 bases between. Germline-derived CDR1 and CDR2 are LNHDA and SQIVND (reference sequence).